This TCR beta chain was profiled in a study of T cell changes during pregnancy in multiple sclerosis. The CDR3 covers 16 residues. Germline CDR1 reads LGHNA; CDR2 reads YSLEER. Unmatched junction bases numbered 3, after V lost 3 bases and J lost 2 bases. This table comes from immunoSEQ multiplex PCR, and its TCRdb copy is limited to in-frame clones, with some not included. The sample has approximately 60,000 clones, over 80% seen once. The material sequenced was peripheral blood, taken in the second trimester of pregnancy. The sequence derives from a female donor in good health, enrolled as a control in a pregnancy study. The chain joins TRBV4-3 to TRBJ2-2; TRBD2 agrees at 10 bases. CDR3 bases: TGCGCCAGCAGCCACGGACTAGCGGTTAACACCGGGGAGCTGTTTTTT. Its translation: CASSHGLAVNTGELFF.